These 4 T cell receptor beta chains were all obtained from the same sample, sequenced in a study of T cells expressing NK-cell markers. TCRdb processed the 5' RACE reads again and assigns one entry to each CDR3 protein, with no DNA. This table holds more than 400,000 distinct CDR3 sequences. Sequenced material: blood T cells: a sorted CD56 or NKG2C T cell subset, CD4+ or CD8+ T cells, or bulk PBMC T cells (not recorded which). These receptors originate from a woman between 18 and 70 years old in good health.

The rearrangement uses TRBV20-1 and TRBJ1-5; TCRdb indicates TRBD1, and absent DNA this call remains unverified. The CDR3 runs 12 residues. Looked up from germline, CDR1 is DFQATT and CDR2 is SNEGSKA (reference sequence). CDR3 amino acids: CSAIAREMTPHF.

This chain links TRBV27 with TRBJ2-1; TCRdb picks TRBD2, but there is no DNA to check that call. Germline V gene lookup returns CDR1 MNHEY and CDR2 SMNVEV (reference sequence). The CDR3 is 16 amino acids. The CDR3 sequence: CASSFGGTSGDNEQFF.

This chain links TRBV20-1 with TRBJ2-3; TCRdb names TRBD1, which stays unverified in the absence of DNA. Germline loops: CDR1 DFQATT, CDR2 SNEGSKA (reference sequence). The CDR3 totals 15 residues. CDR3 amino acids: CSARLTGGRTDTQYF.

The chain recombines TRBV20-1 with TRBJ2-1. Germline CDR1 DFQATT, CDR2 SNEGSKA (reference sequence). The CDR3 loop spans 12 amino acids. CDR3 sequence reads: CSARGPYNEQFF.